What follows describes a single T cell receptor (beta chain). Using immunoSEQ multiplex PCR, the repertoire was profiled, and TCRdb retains in-frame clones only, with some absent. The sample has around 110,000 clones; roughly 83% are singletons. The data originate from a study of blood T cell repertoires in COVID-19. Study at large: Nucleic acid was either cDNA or gDNA, and it came from T cells, B-cell-depleted T cells, or PBMCs.

The sequenced sample consisted of peripheral blood. The receptor's source is a woman in her 70s with acute or convalescent COVID-19.

CDR3 coding DNA: TGTGCCAGCAGCTCCTCCGGGACTAGCGTGGTCAATGAGCAGTTCTTC. Protein product: CASSSSGTSVVNEQFF. The J gene is TRBJ2-1, the V gene TRBV7-8, with 10 bases that match TRBD2. Trimming took 4 bases from V and 6 from J; bases not matched to a gene: 9. The CDR3 sequence is 16 residues long. Germline assignment: CDR1 SGHVS and CDR2 FQNEAQ.